This TCR beta chain emerged from a study of CD8 T cells in ankylosing spondylitis (dated by TCRdb to about 2017). Describing the broader study: To find TCR variants linked to disease, the study profiled T cell receptor beta repertoires in ankylosing spondylitis patients and healthy donors. The full study cohort was made up of 25 to 30 ankylosing spondylitis patients and 108 healthy donors. Samples of peripheral blood were taken, and for ankylosing spondylitis patients, synovial fluid was collected as well. What the authors observed across the whole study: Some of the motif variants had been reported before in the synovial fluid and blood of reactive arthritis patients, a finding that suggests common disease-initiation mechanisms. The disease-linked clones were reported to be significantly enriched in matched synovial fluid samples from ankylosing spondylitis patients. A TCR beta motif made up of several highly homologous amino acid variants appeared to be characteristic of blood from ankylosing spondylitis patients. The disease-linked clones showed a CD8+ phenotype and occurred at relatively low frequencies in peripheral blood.

This clonotype appeared many times. Its antigen specificity is not known. Within one base of it there is no much larger clone, and no base qualities were kept. V was cut back by 2 bases and J by 4 bases, leaving a gap of 13 bases between them. For CDR1 and CDR2, the germline V gene (reference sequence) lists LNHNV and YYDKDF. Including the terminal cysteine and phenylalanine, the CDR3 comprises 15 residues. CDR3 DNA only is kept here, 45 bases in frame from base 1. The sample was run on an Illumina HiSeq 2500. Quantitative 5'-RACE with molecular barcodes was the method used to prepare the TCR beta libraries. In the source study's methods: To identify disease-linked TCR variants, a new computational method was used, one built on a probabilistic model of VDJ rearrangement. TCRdb took the public reads, trimmed them with fastp at Q25, ran MiXCR for clone calling and kept in-frame beta chains. CDR3 protein duplicates are merged, each entry listing the most common genes and DNA. V and J calls and clone size were set by TCRdb, not the authors. Across this sample there are under 150,000 distinct CDR3 sequences, with roughly 13% seen only once. The biggest ten clones account for 2.5% to 3% of the sample.

Sequenced material: blood, either unsorted or a sorted T cell fraction (not recorded which). This sequence originates from a female donor with ankylosing spondylitis or in good health (not recorded which). This receptor chain uses TRBV15 and TRBJ2-3, and perhaps TRBD2 as D gene, on 6 matching bases. The DNA is as follows: TGTGCCACCAGCAGAAACCGCGGGGAGTCAGATACGCAGTATTTT. Its product reads: CATSRNRGESDTQYF.